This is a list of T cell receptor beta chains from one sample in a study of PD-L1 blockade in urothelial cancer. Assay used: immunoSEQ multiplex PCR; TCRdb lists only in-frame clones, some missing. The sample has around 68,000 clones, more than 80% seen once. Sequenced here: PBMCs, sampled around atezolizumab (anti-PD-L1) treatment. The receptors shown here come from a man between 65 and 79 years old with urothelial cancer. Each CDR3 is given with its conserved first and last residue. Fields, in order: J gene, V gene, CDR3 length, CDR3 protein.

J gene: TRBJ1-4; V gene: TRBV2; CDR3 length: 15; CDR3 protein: CASSGARGGREKLFF
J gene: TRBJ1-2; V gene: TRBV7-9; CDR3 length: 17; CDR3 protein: CASSLSGTHRVNYGYTF
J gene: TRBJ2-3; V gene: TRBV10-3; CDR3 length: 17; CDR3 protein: CAISESKREFDTDTQYF
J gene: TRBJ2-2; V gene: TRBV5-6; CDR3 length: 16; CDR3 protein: CASSWGEGAYTGELFF
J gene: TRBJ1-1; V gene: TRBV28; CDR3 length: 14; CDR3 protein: CASRPGQGANEAFF
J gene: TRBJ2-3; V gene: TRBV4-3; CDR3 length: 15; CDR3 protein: CASSELAGNTDTQYF
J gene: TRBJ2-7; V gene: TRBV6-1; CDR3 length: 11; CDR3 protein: CASGSLGGQYF
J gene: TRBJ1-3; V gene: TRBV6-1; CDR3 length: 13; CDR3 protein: CASSEMRGNTIYF
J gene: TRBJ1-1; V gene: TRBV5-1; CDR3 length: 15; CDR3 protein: CASSWGTGMNTEAFF
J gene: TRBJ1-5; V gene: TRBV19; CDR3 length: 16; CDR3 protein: CASSRPPGGGRQPQHF
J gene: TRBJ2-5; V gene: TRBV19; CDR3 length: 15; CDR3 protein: CASSIVQGFRETQYF
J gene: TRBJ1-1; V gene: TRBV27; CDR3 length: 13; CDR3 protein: CASSWAHREPPFF
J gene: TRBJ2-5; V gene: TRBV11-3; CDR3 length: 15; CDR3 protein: CASSLSSGGSETQYF
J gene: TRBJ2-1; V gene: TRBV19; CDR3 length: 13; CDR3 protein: CASSTGVYNEQFF
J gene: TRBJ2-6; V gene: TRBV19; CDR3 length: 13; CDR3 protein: CASSLRGANVLTF
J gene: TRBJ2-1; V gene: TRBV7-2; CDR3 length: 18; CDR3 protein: CASSSNRAGTSGSNEQFF
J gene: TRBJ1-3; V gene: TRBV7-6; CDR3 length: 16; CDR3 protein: CASSLGAGILGNTIYF
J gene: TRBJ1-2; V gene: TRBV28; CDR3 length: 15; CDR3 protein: CASSRHGQFSYGYTF
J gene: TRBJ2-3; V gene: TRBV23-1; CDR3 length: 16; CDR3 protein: CASSRRTGRYTDTQYF
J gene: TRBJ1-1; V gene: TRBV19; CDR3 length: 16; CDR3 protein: CASSPRTGRWNTEAFF
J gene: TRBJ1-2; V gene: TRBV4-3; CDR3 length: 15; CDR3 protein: CASSQADRGRGGYTF
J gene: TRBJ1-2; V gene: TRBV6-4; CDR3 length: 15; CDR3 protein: CASSPYQGGDYGYTF
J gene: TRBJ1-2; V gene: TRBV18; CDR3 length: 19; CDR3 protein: CASSPGQIQRDRGRNGYTF
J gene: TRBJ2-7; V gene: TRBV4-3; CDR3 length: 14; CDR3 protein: CASSQVVGGRGVGF
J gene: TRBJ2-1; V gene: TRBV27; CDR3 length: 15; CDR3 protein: CASSKEGVSYNEQFF
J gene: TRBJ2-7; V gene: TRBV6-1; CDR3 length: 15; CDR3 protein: CASSPSGIKAYEQYF
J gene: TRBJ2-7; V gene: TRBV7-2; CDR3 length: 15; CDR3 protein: CASSFSSSGTYEQYF